This T cell receptor beta chain was sequenced for a study of T cell changes during pregnancy in multiple sclerosis. CDR1 and CDR2 (germline): MNHNY, SVGAGI (reference sequence). Trimming pared 2 bases from V and 10 bases from J, leaving 12 bases between. This CDR3 is built from 12 residues. The assay was immunoSEQ multiplex PCR, and TCRdb's table has in-frame clones only and misses some. Of 60,000 or so clones in the sample, approximately 90% were seen once. This specimen consisted of peripheral blood, obtained in the first trimester of pregnancy. The chain has TRBV6-6 and TRBJ2-7; D possibly corresponds to TRBD2 (6 bases). The TCR was taken from a female donor with multiple sclerosis, enrolled in a pregnancy study. CDR3 in amino acids: CASSYDGTFQYF. DNA for the CDR3: TGTGCCAGCAGTTACGATGGGACTTTTCAGTACTTC.